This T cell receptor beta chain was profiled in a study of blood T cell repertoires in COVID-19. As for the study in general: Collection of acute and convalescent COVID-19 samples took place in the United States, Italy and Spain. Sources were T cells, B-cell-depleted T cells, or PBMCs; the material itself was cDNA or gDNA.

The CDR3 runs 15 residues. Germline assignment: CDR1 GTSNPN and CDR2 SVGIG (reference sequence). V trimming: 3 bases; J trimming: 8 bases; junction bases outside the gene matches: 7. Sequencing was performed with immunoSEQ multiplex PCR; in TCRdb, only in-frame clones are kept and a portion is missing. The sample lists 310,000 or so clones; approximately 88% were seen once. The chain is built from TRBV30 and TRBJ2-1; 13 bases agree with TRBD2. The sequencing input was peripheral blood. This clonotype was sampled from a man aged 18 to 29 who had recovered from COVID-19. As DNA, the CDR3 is TGTGCCTGGAGCAAAGGACTAGCGGGAGTGGATGAGCAGTTCTTC. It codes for CAWSKGLAGVDEQFF. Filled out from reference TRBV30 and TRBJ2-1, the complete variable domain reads SQTIHQWPATLVQPVGSPLSLECTVEGTSNPNLYWYRQAAGRGLQLLFYSVGIGQISSEVPQNLSASRPQDRQFILSSKKLLLSDSGFYLCAWSKGLAGVDEQFFGPGTRLTVL.